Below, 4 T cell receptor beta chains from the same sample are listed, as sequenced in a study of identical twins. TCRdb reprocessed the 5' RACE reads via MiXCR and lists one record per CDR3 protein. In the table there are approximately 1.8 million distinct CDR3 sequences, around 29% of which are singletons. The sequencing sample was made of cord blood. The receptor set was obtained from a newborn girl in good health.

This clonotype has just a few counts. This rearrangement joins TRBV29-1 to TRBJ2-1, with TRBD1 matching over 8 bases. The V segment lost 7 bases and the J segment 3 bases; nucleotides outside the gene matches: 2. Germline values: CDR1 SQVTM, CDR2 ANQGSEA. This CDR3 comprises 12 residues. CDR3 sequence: CSGTGNYNEQFF. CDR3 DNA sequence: TGCAGCGGGACAGGGAACTACAATGAGCAGTTCTTC.

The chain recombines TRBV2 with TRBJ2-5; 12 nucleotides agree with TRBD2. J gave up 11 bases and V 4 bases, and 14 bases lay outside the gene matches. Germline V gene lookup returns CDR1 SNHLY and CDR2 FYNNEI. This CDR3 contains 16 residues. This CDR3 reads CASSGTSGDHYNEQYF. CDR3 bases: TGTGCCAGCAGTGGGACTAGCGGGGACCATTACAATGAGCAGTACTTC.

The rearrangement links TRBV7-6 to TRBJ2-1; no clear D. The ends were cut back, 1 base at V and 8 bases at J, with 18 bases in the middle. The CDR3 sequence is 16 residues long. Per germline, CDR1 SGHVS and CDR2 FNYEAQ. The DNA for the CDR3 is TGTGCCAGCAGCTTAGTGGGTGGTGGGGTTTGGGATGAGCAGTTCTTC. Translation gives CASSLVGGGVWDEQFF.

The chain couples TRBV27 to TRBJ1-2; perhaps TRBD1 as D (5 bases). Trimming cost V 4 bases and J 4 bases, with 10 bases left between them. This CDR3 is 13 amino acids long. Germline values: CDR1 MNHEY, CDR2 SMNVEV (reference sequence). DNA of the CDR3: TGTGCCAGCAGTTCCAGGGTCGGCTATGGCTACACCTTC. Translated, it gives CASSSRVGYGYTF.